Reported below is one TCR beta chain. V shed 5 bases and J 6 bases; nucleotides not matched to a gene: 6. In germline, CDR1 is SGHNT, CDR2 YENEEA. This CDR3 comprises 15 residues. The data stem from a study of shared clonotypes between healthy human individuals. The protocol was immunoSEQ multiplex PCR, while the TCRdb copy is restricted to in-frame clones and leaves out a portion. The sample consists of about half a million clones, around 80% of them appearing once. The sequenced sample was PBMCs. The chain uses TRBV11-3 and TRBJ2-3, with 12 nucleotides matching TRBD2. The receptor was derived from a woman aged 40 to 55 in good health. Some clones in this sample may be carry-over from other donors' samples. CDR3 sequence: CASSVRTSGKDTQYF. The CDR3 DNA reads TGTGCCAGCAGCGTCCGGACTAGCGGGAAGGATACGCAGTATTTT.